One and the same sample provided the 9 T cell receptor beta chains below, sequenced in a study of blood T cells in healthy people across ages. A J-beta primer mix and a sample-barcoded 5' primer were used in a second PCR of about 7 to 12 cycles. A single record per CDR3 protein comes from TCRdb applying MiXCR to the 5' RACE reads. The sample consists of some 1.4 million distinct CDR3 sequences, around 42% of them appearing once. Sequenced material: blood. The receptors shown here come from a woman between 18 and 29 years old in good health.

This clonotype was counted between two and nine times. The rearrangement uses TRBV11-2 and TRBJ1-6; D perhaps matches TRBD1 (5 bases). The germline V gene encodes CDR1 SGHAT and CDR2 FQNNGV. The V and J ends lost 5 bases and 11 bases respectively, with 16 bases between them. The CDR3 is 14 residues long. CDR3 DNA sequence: TGTGCCAGCAGCGATGGGACCGCTCGGCCACCCCTCCACTTT. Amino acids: CASSDGTARPPLHF. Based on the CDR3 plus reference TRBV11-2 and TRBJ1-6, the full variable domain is EAGVAQSPRYKIIEKRQSVAFWCNPISGHATLYWYQQILGQGPKLLIQFQNNGVVDDSQLPKDRFSAERLKGVDSTLKIQPAKLEDSAVYLCASSDGTARPPLHFGNGTRLTVT.

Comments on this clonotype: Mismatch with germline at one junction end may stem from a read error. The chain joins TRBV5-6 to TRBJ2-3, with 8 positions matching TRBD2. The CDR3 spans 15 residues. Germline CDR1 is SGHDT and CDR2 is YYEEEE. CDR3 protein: CASRRAGDDTDTEYF. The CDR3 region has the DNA TGTGCCAGCAGGAGAGCGGGAGATGACACAGATACGGAGTATTTT.

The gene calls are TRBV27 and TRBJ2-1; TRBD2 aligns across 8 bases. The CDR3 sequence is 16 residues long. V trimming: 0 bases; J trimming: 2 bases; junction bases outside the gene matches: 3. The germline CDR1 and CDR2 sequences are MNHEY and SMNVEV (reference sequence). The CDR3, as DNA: TGTGCCAGCAGTTTATCTAGCGGGAACCCCTACAATGAGCAGTTCTTC. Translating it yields CASSLSSGNPYNEQFF.

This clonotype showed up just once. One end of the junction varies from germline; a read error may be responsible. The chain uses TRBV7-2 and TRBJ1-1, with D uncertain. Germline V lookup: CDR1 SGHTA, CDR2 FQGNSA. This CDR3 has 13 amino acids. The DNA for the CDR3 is TGTGCCAGCAGCTTAGTTATGAACACTGGAGCTTTCTTT. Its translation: CASSLVMNTGAFF.

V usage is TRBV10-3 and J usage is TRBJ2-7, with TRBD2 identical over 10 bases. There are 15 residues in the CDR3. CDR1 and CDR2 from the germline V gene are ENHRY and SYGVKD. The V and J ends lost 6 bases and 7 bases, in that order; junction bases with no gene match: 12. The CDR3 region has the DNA TGTGCCATCAGCTCTAGCGGGAGCTCCTACAATGAGCAGTACTTC. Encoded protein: CAISSSGSSYNEQYF.

CDR3 DNA: TGTGCCAGCAGCGGTCGGGACATAAACATTCAGTACTTC. Amino acid sequence: CASSGRDINIQYF. The rearrangement links TRBV5-6 to TRBJ2-4; TRBD1 might be the D (6 bases). Between the trimmed V and J ends, which lost 4 bases and 6 bases, there was a span of 11 bases. The CDR3 is 13 residues long. Germline CDR1 is SGHDT and CDR2 is YYEEEE.

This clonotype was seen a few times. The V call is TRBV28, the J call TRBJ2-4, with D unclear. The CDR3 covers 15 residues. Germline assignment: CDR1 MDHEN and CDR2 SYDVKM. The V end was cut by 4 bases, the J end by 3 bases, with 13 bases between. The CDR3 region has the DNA TGTGCCAGCAGTTCCTTGGCCACGGACAAAAACATTCAGTACTTC. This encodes CASSSLATDKNIQYF.

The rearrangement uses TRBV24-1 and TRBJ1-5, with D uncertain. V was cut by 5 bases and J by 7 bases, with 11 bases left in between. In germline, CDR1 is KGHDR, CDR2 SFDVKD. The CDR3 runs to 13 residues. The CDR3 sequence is CATSVGLGQPQHF. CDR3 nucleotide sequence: TGTGCCACCAGTGTGGGGTTAGGGCAGCCCCAGCATTTT.

This CDR3 is CASSPGVVETQYF. In DNA form, the CDR3 reads TGTGCCAGCAGCCCTGGCGTCGTAGAGACCCAGTACTTC. The chain uses TRBV7-2 and TRBJ2-5; D is unresolved. CDR3 length: 13 amino acids. V lost 5 bases, J lost 4 bases, and 11 bases lay in between. Germline-derived CDR1 and CDR2 are SGHTA and FQGNSA.